The 30 T cell receptor beta chains below were found in one sample sequenced in a study of shared clonotypes between healthy human individuals (dated by TCRdb to 2018 to 2020). The receptor library was made with the immunoSEQ multiplex PCR assay. TCRdb took over this immuneACCESS table, retaining in-frame rearrangements with V and J assigned. Such tables are incomplete; in checked studies, under half of the missing clones stem from an unresolved V gene, and the remainder is unexplained. The sample includes about 560,000 clones, with just over 75% observed a single time. The ten largest account for around 11% of the sample. The source material was PBMCs. These receptors were collected from a woman aged 40 to 50 in good health. Some clones in this sample may be carry-over from other donors' samples.

The table lists this clone with a few counts. The chain uses TRBV27 and TRBJ1-1, with D tentatively TRBD1 (6 bases). This CDR3 has 15 residues. CDR1 is MNHEY and CDR2 is SMNVEV in the germline V gene (reference sequence). Between the trimmed V and J ends, which lost 2 bases and 4 bases, there was a span of 14 bases. CDR3 bases: TGTGCCAGCAGTTTAAGGGGGGGCCGCGGCACTGAAGCTTTCTTT. This encodes CASSLRGGRGTEAFF.

V usage is TRBV10-3 and J usage is TRBJ1-2; TRBD1 aligns across 11 bases. V was clipped by 7 bases and J by 7 bases; unmatched bases: 5. Germline V gene data show CDR1 as ENHRY and CDR2 as SYGVKD. This CDR3 has 13 amino acids. DNA of the CDR3: TGTGCCATCACCAGGGACAGGGGGTCTGGCTACACCTTC. Encoded protein: CAITRDRGSGYTF.

This chain connects TRBV6-1 to TRBJ2-7; D unresolved. The V and J ends lost 7 bases and 0 bases respectively, with 13 bases between them. The CDR3 runs to 14 residues. From germline, CDR1 is MNHNS and CDR2 SASEGT. The CDR3 nucleotides read TGTGCCAGCAACCAGGACCAGTTCTCCTACGAGCAGTACTTC. As protein: CASNQDQFSYEQYF.

The rearrangement joins TRBV2 to TRBJ2-1; 7 bases are shared with TRBD2. CDR1 and CDR2 from the germline V gene are SNHLY and FYNNEI. This CDR3 comprises 13 residues. Unmatched junction bases numbered 4, after V lost 5 bases and J lost 6 bases. The CDR3 sequence: CASSLGLVNEQFF. CDR3 bases: TGTGCCAGCAGTCTCGGACTAGTCAATGAGCAGTTCTTC. Using reference TRBV2 and TRBJ2-1 for the parts outside the CDR3, the full variable domain is EPEVTQTPSHQVTQMGQEVILRCVPISNHLYFYWYRQILGQKVEFLVSFYNNEISEKSEIFDDQFSVERPDGSNFTLKIRSTKLEDSAMYFCASSLGLVNEQFFGPGTRLTVL.

This rearrangement joins TRBV5-1 to TRBJ1-2, with 10 bases lining up with TRBD1. V shed 4 bases and J 2 bases; nucleotides not matched to a gene: 5. The germline V gene encodes CDR1 SGHRS and CDR2 YFSETQ. The CDR3 covers 15 residues. CDR3 in amino acids: CASSIRTGGNYGYTF. CDR3 coding DNA: TGCGCCAGCAGCATAAGGACAGGGGGGAACTATGGCTACACCTTC. The entire variable domain, with the rest obtained from reference TRBV5-1 and TRBJ1-2, is as follows: KAGVTQTPRYLIKTRGQQVTLSCSPISGHRSVSWYQQTPGQGLQFLFEYFSETQRNKGNFPGRFSGRQFSNSRSEMNVSTLELGDSALYLCASSIRTGGNYGYTFGSGTRLTVV.

This chain links TRBV18 with TRBJ1-2, with D possibly matching TRBD1 (5 bases). Trimming left V 3 bases short and J 0 bases short, with 11 bases between. CDR3 size: 15 residues. From germline, CDR1 is KGHSH and CDR2 LQKENI. The CDR3 region has the DNA TGTGCCAGCTCACCTTCAGGGCGAGCTAACTATGGCTACACCTTC. Protein: CASSPSGRANYGYTF. Based on the CDR3 plus reference TRBV18 and TRBJ1-2, the full variable domain is NAGVMQNPRHLVRRRGQEARLRCSPMKGHSHVYWYRQLPEEGLKFMVYLQKENIIDESGMPKERFSAEFPKEGPSILRIQQVVRGDSAAYFCASSPSGRANYGYTFGSGTRLTVV.

The chain has TRBV7-8 and TRBJ1-1; D unclear. The CDR3 spans 13 residues. Germline V gene lookup returns CDR1 SGHVS and CDR2 FQNEAQ. V lost 6 bases to trimming and J lost 0 bases, with 8 bases between them. CDR3 nucleotides: TGTGCCAGCAGGCTGCACCTGAACACTGAAGCTTTCTTT. Its protein is CASRLHLNTEAFF. Combining the CDR3 with reference TRBV7-8 and TRBJ1-1 gives the whole variable domain GAGVSQSPRYKVAKRGQDVALRCDPISGHVSLFWYQQALGQGPEFLTYFQNEAQLDKSGLPSDRFFAERPEGSVSTLKIQRTQQEDSAVYLCASRLHLNTEAFFGQGTRLTVV.

The V and J genes are TRBV5-1 and TRBJ2-3; 11 bases line up with TRBD2. J gave up 3 bases and V 3 bases, and 3 bases lay outside the gene matches. There are 15 residues in the CDR3. The germline gives CDR1 SGHRS, CDR2 YFSETQ. Written as DNA, the CDR3 is TGCGCCAGCAGCTCCCCTAGCGGGAGGACAGATACGCAGTATTTT. It translates to CASSSPSGRTDTQYF.

This clone was found a few times. J is TRBJ2-5 and V is TRBV2, with D possibly TRBD1 on 6 matching bases. Trimming left V 7 bases short and J 2 bases short, with 14 bases between. This CDR3 contains 14 residues. The germline gives CDR1 SNHLY, CDR2 FYNNEI. The CDR3 is CASTLGTNQETQYF. CDR3 bases: TGTGCCAGCACCCTCGGGACAAATCAAGAGACCCAGTACTTC.

The chain recombines TRBV5-1 with TRBJ1-5; D is undetermined. Deletions cut 3 bases from V and 0 bases from J, with 13 bases between. Looked up from germline, CDR1 is SGHRS and CDR2 is YFSETQ. CDR3 length equals 16 residues. This chain's CDR3 is CASSSAQTYSNQPQHF. CDR3 DNA sequence: TGCGCCAGCAGCTCCGCCCAGACTTATAGCAATCAGCCCCAGCATTTT.

Only a few counts were recorded for this clone. CDR3 DNA sequence: TGTGCCAGCACTGGAGATTCCAAGCCTTACAATGAGCAGTTCTTC. As protein: CASTGDSKPYNEQFF. The chain employs TRBV27 and TRBJ2-1, with D uncertain. Germline loops: CDR1 MNHEY, CDR2 SMNVEV (reference sequence). This CDR3 spans 15 amino acids. The V end was cut by 7 bases, the J end by 4 bases, with 17 bases between.

The V gene is TRBV5-6, the J gene TRBJ2-1, with D possibly matching TRBD1 (5 bases). Trimming took 0 bases from V and 10 from J, leaving 11 bases between them. Germline V gives CDR1 SGHDT, CDR2 YYEEEE. This CDR3 region has 13 residues. This CDR3 reads CASSLARQGEQFF. CDR3 bases: TGTGCCAGCAGCTTGGCTAGGCAGGGCGAGCAGTTCTTC.

The chain joins TRBV6-1 to TRBJ2-7; D gene uncertain. Germline values: CDR1 MNHNS, CDR2 SASEGT. The CDR3 loop spans 11 amino acids. Trimming cost V 6 bases and J 4 bases, with 7 bases left between them. As DNA, the CDR3 is TGTGCCAGCAGGACTTTTTACGAGCAGTACTTC. Amino acids: CASRTFYEQYF.

The rearrangement joins TRBV7-9 to TRBJ2-7; weak D call: TRBD1 (5 bases). Trimming cost V 2 bases and J 3 bases, with 11 bases left between them. CDR3 size: 14 residues. Germline V gene lookup returns CDR1 SEHNR and CDR2 FQNEAQ (reference sequence). CDR3 sequence reads: CASSLQGDLYEQYF. CDR3 nucleotides: TGTGCCAGCAGCTTACAGGGTGATCTCTACGAGCAGTACTTC.

The CDR3 sequence is CASSLFPGSTYNEQFF. In DNA form, the CDR3 reads TGTGCCAGCAGCTTATTCCCGGGGAGTACCTACAATGAGCAGTTCTTC. This chain uses TRBV11-2 with TRBJ2-1, with D possibly TRBD2 on 5 matching bases. The CDR3 is 16 amino acids. V was cut by 2 bases and J by 2 bases, with 13 bases left in between. Germline CDR1 is SGHAT and CDR2 is FQNNGV. The complete variable domain, with remaining parts taken from reference TRBV11-2 and TRBJ2-1, reads EAGVAQSPRYKIIEKRQSVAFWCNPISGHATLYWYQQILGQGPKLLIQFQNNGVVDDSQLPKDRFSAERLKGVDSTLKIQPAKLEDSAVYLCASSLFPGSTYNEQFFGPGTRLTVL.

As concerns this clone: This specimen includes other DNA sequences encoding the same CDR3. V and J are TRBV9 and TRBJ2-1; D unresolved. The CDR3 is 15 residues long. V was pared by 2 bases and J by 0 bases, with 9 bases between. CDR1 is SGDLS and CDR2 is YYNGEE in the germline V gene. The CDR3 DNA is TGTGCCAGCAGCGTGACATCTAGCTCCTACAATGAGCAGTTCTTC. It codes for CASSVTSSSYNEQFF.

The V call is TRBV5-1, the J call TRBJ2-2, with D unclear. Trimming left V 5 bases short and J 7 bases short, with 6 bases between. Germline V CDR1 and CDR2: SGHRS, YFSETQ. The length of the CDR3 is 11 residues. Here the CDR3 reads CASRESGELFF. In DNA, the CDR3 is TGCGCCAGCAGGGAGAGCGGGGAGCTGTTTTTT.

CDR3 protein: CASSQYRDRTYTF. The DNA of the CDR3 is TGTGCCAGCAGCCAATACCGTGACAGGACCTACACCTTC. The V call is TRBV14, the J call TRBJ1-2, with a possible D match to TRBD1 (6 bases). The CDR3 is 13 residues long. Germline CDR1 is SGHDN and CDR2 is FVKESK. Deletions cut 2 bases from V and 10 bases from J, with 14 bases between.

Points on this clone: Only one base separates this from a far larger clonotype, so it likely reflects a read error. Other DNA sequences in this specimen translate into the identical CDR3. V gene TRBV6-6 combines with J gene TRBJ1-1, with D uncertain. The CDR3 totals 14 residues. Between the trimmed V and J ends, which lost 7 bases and 3 bases, there was a span of 15 bases. CDR1 and CDR2 (germline): MNHNY, SVGAGI (reference sequence). The CDR3 nucleotides are TGTGCCAGCATATCCTACCCGGAGGACACTGAAGCTTTCTTT. This sequence encodes CASISYPEDTEAFF.

This chain uses TRBV10-3 with TRBJ2-1; tentatively, D is TRBD1 or TRBD2 (6 bases each). The CDR3 length is 15 residues. V was shortened by 3 bases and J by 3 bases, with 12 bases between the two germline ends. The germline V gene encodes CDR1 ENHRY and CDR2 SYGVKD. CDR3 sequence: CAISDMGGGYNEQFF. In DNA form, the CDR3 reads TGTGCCATCAGTGATATGGGGGGCGGCTACAATGAGCAGTTCTTC.

The chain is built from TRBV29-1 and TRBJ2-5, with a weak D call TRBD2 (6 bases). Germline assignment: CDR1 SQVTM and CDR2 ANQGSEA. This CDR3 spans 13 amino acids. Trimming took 3 bases from V and 5 from J, leaving 13 bases between them. The CDR3 here is CSVESGGTETQYF. CDR3 coding DNA: TGCAGCGTTGAGTCCGGAGGGACTGAGACCCAGTACTTC. The whole variable domain, remainder taken from reference TRBV29-1 and TRBJ2-5, is SAVISQKPSRDICQRGTSLTIQCQVDSQVTMMFWYRQQPGQSLTLIATANQGSEATYESGFVIDKFPISRPNLTFSTLTVSNMSPEDSSIYLCSVESGGTETQYFGPGTRLLVL.

The chain recombines TRBV5-1 with TRBJ2-5, with 9 bases fitting TRBD2. The CDR3 length is 16 residues. V gave up 4 bases and J gave up 5 bases; unmatched junction bases: 12. Germline V gene lookup returns CDR1 SGHRS and CDR2 YFSETQ. The CDR3 sequence is CASSQRGAGGGETQYF. DNA of the CDR3: TGCGCCAGCAGCCAGAGAGGAGCGGGAGGAGGGGAGACCCAGTACTTC.

This chain links TRBV5-1 with TRBJ2-2, with D perhaps TRBD1 (5 bases). The germline V gene has CDR1 SGHRS and CDR2 YFSETQ. The CDR3 extends over 16 amino acids. Trimming took 4 bases from V and 1 from J, leaving 14 bases between them. CDR3 in amino acids: CASSDPITGNTGELFF. CDR3 in DNA: TGCGCCAGCAGCGATCCGATTACAGGGAACACCGGGGAGCTGTTTTTT. The variable domain in full, with the rest retrieved from reference TRBV5-1 and TRBJ2-2, is KAGVTQTPRYLIKTRGQQVTLSCSPISGHRSVSWYQQTPGQGLQFLFEYFSETQRNKGNFPGRFSGRQFSNSRSEMNVSTLELGDSALYLCASSDPITGNTGELFFGEGSRLTVL.

The count of this clone is one. The chain couples TRBV19 to TRBJ1-1; D is undetermined. This CDR3 contains 13 residues. Germline CDR1 reads LNHDA; CDR2 reads SQIVND (reference sequence). V was cut by 7 bases and J by 3 bases, with 12 bases left in between. The DNA of the CDR3 is TGTGCCAGTATGGGAGGAGATTACACTGAAGCTTTCTTT. This encodes CASMGGDYTEAFF.

DNA for the CDR3: TGCGCCAGCAGCCCCACGGGGCCTTTTTACGAGCAGTACTTC. It specifies CASSPTGPFYEQYF. The chain combines TRBV5-1 with TRBJ2-7; D possibly matches TRBD1 or TRBD2 (5 bases each). Germline assignment: CDR1 SGHRS and CDR2 YFSETQ. The length of the CDR3 is 14 residues. Trimming shortened V by 4 bases and J by 4 bases, and 15 bases separated the two germline ends.

This chain's CDR3 is CASSTSHRGIDNEQFF. CDR3 nucleotides: TGTGCCAGCAGTACCTCCCACAGGGGGATTGACAATGAGCAGTTCTTC. The J gene is TRBJ2-1, the V gene TRBV28; 8 bases agree with TRBD1. From germline, CDR1 is MDHEN and CDR2 SYDVKM. CDR3 length: 16 residues. V lost 5 bases to trimming and J lost 5 bases; unmatched junction nucleotides: 11. The entire variable domain, with the rest obtained from reference TRBV28 and TRBJ2-1, is as follows: DVKVTQSSRYLVKRTGEKVFLECVQDMDHENMFWYRQDPGLGLRLIYFSYDVKMKEKGDIPEGYSVSREKKERFSLILESASTNQTSMYLCASSTSHRGIDNEQFFGPGTRLTVL.

The V and J genes are TRBV9 and TRBJ2-2; 12 nucleotides line up with TRBD1. The V and J ends lost 0 bases and 3 bases, in that order; junction bases with no gene match: 6. The germline V gene encodes CDR1 SGDLS and CDR2 YYNGEE. The CDR3 consists of 18 residues. CDR3 nucleotides: TGTGCCAGCAGCGTAGGTCCGGGACAGGGGGCGCACACCGGGGAGCTGTTTTTT. Translated, it gives CASSVGPGQGAHTGELFF.

The count of this clone is one. The chain recombines TRBV7-2 with TRBJ2-5, with TRBD1 identical over 7 bases. Per germline, CDR1 SGHTA and CDR2 FQGNSA. The V gene end was trimmed by 5 bases and the J gene end by 0 bases; junction bases not matched to a gene: 6. The CDR3 is 15 amino acids. The CDR3 is CASSPGQRYQETQYF. The DNA of the CDR3 is TGTGCCAGCAGCCCGGGACAGCGCTACCAAGAGACCCAGTACTTC.

The V and J genes are TRBV5-6 and TRBJ2-5; perhaps D is TRBD1 or TRBD2 (6 bases each). The germline V gene encodes CDR1 SGHDT and CDR2 YYEEEE. V lost 0 bases to trimming and J lost 9 bases, with 18 bases between them. The CDR3 spans 15 residues. CDR3 region: CASSLGRTGGTAQYF. The CDR3 bases are TGTGCCAGCAGCTTGGGAAGGACCGGGGGCACGGCCCAGTACTTC.

The chain combines TRBV7-2 with TRBJ2-1, with 11 bases that match TRBD2. This CDR3 comprises 15 residues. With V trimmed by 1 base and J by 7 bases, 3 bases remained unmatched. The germline V gene has CDR1 SGHTA and CDR2 FQGNSA. CDR3 sequence: CASSLDSGRANEQFF. In nucleotides, the CDR3 is TGTGCCAGCAGCTTAGATAGCGGGAGGGCTAATGAGCAGTTCTTC. Full variable domain (rest looked up from reference TRBV7-2 and TRBJ2-1): GAGVSQSPSNKVTEKGKDVELRCDPISGHTALYWYRQSLGQGLEFLIYFQGNSAPDKSGLPSDRFSAERTGGSVSTLTIQRTQQEDSAVYLCASSLDSGRANEQFFGPGTRLTVL.